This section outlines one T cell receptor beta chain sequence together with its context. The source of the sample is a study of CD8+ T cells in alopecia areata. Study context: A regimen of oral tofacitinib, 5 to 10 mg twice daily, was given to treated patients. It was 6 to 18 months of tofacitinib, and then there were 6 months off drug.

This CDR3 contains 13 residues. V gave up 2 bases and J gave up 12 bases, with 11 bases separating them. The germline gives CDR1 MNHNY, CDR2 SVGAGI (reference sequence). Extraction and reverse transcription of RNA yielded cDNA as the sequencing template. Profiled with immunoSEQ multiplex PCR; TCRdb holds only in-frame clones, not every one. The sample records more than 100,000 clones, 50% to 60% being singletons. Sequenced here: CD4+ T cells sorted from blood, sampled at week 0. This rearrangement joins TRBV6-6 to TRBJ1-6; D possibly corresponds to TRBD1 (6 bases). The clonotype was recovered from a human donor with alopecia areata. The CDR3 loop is CASSYVQGLPLHF. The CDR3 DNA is TGTGCCAGCAGTTACGTACAGGGCCTACCCCTCCACTTT.